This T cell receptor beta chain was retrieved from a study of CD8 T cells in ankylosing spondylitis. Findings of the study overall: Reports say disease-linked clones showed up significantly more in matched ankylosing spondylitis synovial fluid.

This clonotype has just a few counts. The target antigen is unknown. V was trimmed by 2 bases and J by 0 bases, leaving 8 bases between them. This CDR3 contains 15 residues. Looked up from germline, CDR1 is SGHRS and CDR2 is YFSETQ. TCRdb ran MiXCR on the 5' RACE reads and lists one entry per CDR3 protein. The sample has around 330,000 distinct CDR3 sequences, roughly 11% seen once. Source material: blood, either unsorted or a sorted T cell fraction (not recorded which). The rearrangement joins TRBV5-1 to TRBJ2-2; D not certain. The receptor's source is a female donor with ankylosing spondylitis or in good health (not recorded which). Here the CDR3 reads CASSFDGPNTGELFF. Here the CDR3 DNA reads TGCGCCAGCAGCTTTGACGGCCCGAACACCGGGGAGCTGTTTTTT.